One T cell receptor beta chain is described in this entry. Germline CDR1 is SGHRS and CDR2 is YFSETQ. V was pared by 4 bases and J by 0 bases, with 3 bases of the junction left unmatched. CDR3 length: 15 residues. This specimen comes from a study of blood T cell repertoires in COVID-19. On the study more broadly: Both acute and convalescent COVID-19 samples were obtained from the United States, Italy and Spain.

Repertoires were generated with immunoSEQ multiplex PCR, while TCRdb's copy carries only in-frame clones and drops some. This sample has about 120,000 clones, with 70% to 85% found just once. The chain combines TRBV5-1 with TRBJ1-4; 7 nucleotides align to TRBD1. The receptor comes from a woman in her 70s with acute or convalescent COVID-19. What was sequenced was peripheral blood. CDR3 coding DNA: TGCGCCAGCAGCATGGGGACAGCAACTAATGAAAAACTGTTTTTT. Its protein is CASSMGTATNEKLFF.